One sample yielded the 20 T cell receptor beta chains listed below, sequenced in a study of blood T cell repertoires in COVID-19. Sequenced by immunoSEQ multiplex PCR; TCRdb stores in-frame clones only, minus some. The table lists hundreds of thousands of clones, roughly 88% of them singletons. Sample: PBMCs or T cells enriched from blood (not recorded which). The source of these receptors is a woman aged 40 to 50 with acute COVID-19.

The chain is built from TRBV7-9 and TRBJ1-1; D is unclear. V lost 2 bases to trimming and J lost 5 bases, with 6 bases between them. Germline V CDR1 and CDR2: SEHNR, FQNEAQ (reference sequence). This CDR3 contains 12 residues. CDR3 DNA: TGTGCCAGCAGCTTATCAGATACTGAAGCTTTCTTT. It is translated as CASSLSDTEAFF.

V and J are TRBV7-9 and TRBJ1-4, with a weak D call TRBD1 (6 bases). Germline CDR1 reads SEHNR; CDR2 reads FQNEAQ (reference sequence). V lost 3 bases and J lost 8, with 22 bases in between. This CDR3 is built from 17 residues. The CDR3 reads CASSFGATGKSKEKLFF. The CDR3 bases are TGTGCCAGCAGCTTTGGGGCAACAGGGAAATCGAAGGAAAAACTGTTTTTT.

The genes are TRBV5-4 and TRBJ2-3; the match to TRBD1 covers 11 bases. The CDR3 is 16 amino acids. V shed 0 bases and J 3 bases; nucleotides not matched to a gene: 3. Germline loops: CDR1 SGHNT, CDR2 YYREEE (reference sequence). The CDR3 DNA is TGTGCCAGCAGCTTGGCCGGGACAGGGGGTACAGATACGCAGTATTTT. Translation: CASSLAGTGGTDTQYF.

The chain combines TRBV27 with TRBJ1-2, with TRBD1 matching over 7 bases. The CDR3 covers 16 residues. Germline assignment: CDR1 MNHEY and CDR2 SMNVEV (reference sequence). The ends lost 2 bases at V and 3 bases at J; junction bases unmatched: 9. Here the CDR3 reads CASSLILGGGYYGYTF. Written as DNA, the CDR3 is TGTGCCAGCAGTTTAATCCTAGGAGGGGGCTACTATGGCTACACCTTC.

J is TRBJ2-3 and V is TRBV6-1; D is perhaps TRBD1 (5 bases). This CDR3 spans 15 amino acids. Germline values: CDR1 MNHNS, CDR2 SASEGT. Trimming pared 3 bases from V and 5 bases from J, leaving 15 bases between. In DNA, the CDR3 is TGTGCCAGCAGTGAGTACAGGATTTCAGAAGATACGCAGTATTTT. Its translation: CASSEYRISEDTQYF.

This chain connects TRBV29-1 to TRBJ1-2; possibly TRBD1 for D (6 bases). V was cut by 6 bases and J by 0 bases, with 11 bases left in between. Per germline, CDR1 SQVTM and CDR2 ANQGSEA. CDR3 length equals 13 residues. Here the CDR3 DNA reads TGCAGCGTCCCGGACAGAACTAACTATGGCTACACCTTC. Protein product: CSVPDRTNYGYTF.

This chain links TRBV19 with TRBJ1-1; D may be TRBD1 (5 bases). The length of the CDR3 is 14 residues. Per the germline V gene, CDR1 is LNHDA and CDR2 is SQIVND (reference sequence). The ends were cut back, 3 bases at V and 5 bases at J, with 13 bases in the middle. CDR3 DNA: TGTGCCAGTAGTATTGCGGGGCTTTGGACTGAAGCTTTCTTT. Translating gives CASSIAGLWTEAFF.

V is TRBV6-1 and J is TRBJ1-2, with D possibly matching TRBD1 (6 bases). The V and J ends lost 2 bases and 2 bases respectively, with 9 bases between them. The CDR3 is made up of 14 amino acids. CDR1 is MNHNS and CDR2 is SASEGT in the germline V gene. CDR3 residues: CASSEYRANYGYTF. In nucleotides, the CDR3 is TGTGCCAGCAGTGAATACAGGGCGAACTATGGCTACACCTTC.

V usage is TRBV11-2 and J usage is TRBJ2-7, with a possible D match to TRBD2 (6 bases). V was shortened by 4 bases and J by 1 base, with 8 bases between the two germline ends. Germline V lookup: CDR1 SGHAT, CDR2 FQNNGV. The CDR3 loop spans 13 amino acids. The CDR3 reads CASSYGSSYEQYF. CDR3 in DNA: TGTGCCAGCAGCTACGGGAGTTCCTACGAGCAGTACTTC. Supplemented by reference TRBV11-2 and TRBJ2-7, the full variable domain reads EAGVAQSPRYKIIEKRQSVAFWCNPISGHATLYWYQQILGQGPKLLIQFQNNGVVDDSQLPKDRFSAERLKGVDSTLKIQPAKLEDSAVYLCASSYGSSYEQYFGPGTRLTVT.

This sequence joins TRBV2 and TRBJ1-5, with D hard to call. CDR3 length: 16 amino acids. Trimming took 3 bases from V and 0 from J, leaving 12 bases between them. CDR1 and CDR2 from the germline V gene are SNHLY and FYNNEI. CDR3 nucleotide sequence: TGTGCCAGCAGTGAGGAGGGTCGTCATAGCAATCAGCCCCAGCATTTT. It specifies CASSEEGRHSNQPQHF. Looking up the rest from reference TRBV2 and TRBJ1-5 gives the full variable domain: EPEVTQTPSHQVTQMGQEVILRCVPISNHLYFYWYRQILGQKVEFLVSFYNNEISEKSEIFDDQFSVERPDGSNFTLKIRSTKLEDSAMYFCASSEEGRHSNQPQHFGDGTRLSIL.

The chain couples TRBV3-1 (or the pseudogene TRBV3-2) to TRBJ2-7, with 13 bases that match TRBD2. The CDR3 has 14 residues. The junction had 6 bases not matched to a gene; V was cut back by 5 bases and J by 8 bases. Germline V gene data show CDR1 as LGHDT and CDR2 as YNNKEL (reference sequence). The CDR3 protein is CASSGRTSGGQQYF. For the CDR3, the DNA is TGTGCCAGCAGCGGTCGGACTAGCGGGGGTCAGCAGTACTTC.

This chain links TRBV2 with TRBJ1-2; D perhaps matches TRBD1 (6 bases). V lost 5 bases and J 8 bases, leaving 18 bases between the germline ends. Germline V gene sequence: CDR1 SNHLY, CDR2 FYNNEI. The CDR3 loop spans 14 amino acids. CDR3: CASSRDNSQGGYTF. Here the CDR3 DNA reads TGTGCCAGCAGTCGGGACAACAGCCAGGGAGGCTACACCTTC.

This chain links TRBV3-1 (or the pseudogene TRBV3-2) with TRBJ1-3; D remains ambiguous. Trimming left V 1 base short and J 3 bases short, with 4 bases between. Germline values: CDR1 LGHDT, CDR2 YNNKEL (reference sequence). This CDR3 is built from 13 residues. Here the CDR3 DNA reads TGTGCCAGCAGCCAAGCCTATGGAAACACCATATATTTT. This sequence encodes CASSQAYGNTIYF.

This sequence joins TRBV10-3 and TRBJ1-2, with D possibly TRBD1 on 6 matching bases. In germline, CDR1 is ENHRY, CDR2 SYGVKD. Trimming removed 0 bases at V and 4 bases at J, with 15 bases between. The CDR3 has 16 amino acids. The CDR3 loop is CAISESGAGSTYGYTF. As DNA, the CDR3 is TGTGCCATCAGTGAGTCGGGGGCAGGGAGTACCTATGGCTACACCTTC.

The rearrangement links TRBV6-5 to TRBJ1-1; perhaps TRBD1 as D (5 bases). Trimming removed 6 bases at V and 5 bases at J, with 16 bases between. CDR3 length: 14 residues. Germline assignment: CDR1 MNHEY and CDR2 SVGAGI. CDR3: CASSLEPRGTEAFF. Here the CDR3 DNA reads TGTGCCAGCAGCCTAGAACCTAGGGGTACTGAAGCTTTCTTT.

The chain links TRBV5-8 to TRBJ1-6, with D unresolved. Trimming stripped 4 bases from V and 0 bases from J, with 14 bases between. This CDR3 region has 17 residues. Germline V gives CDR1 SGHTS, CDR2 YDEGEE. The CDR3 bases are TGTGCCAGCAGCCCAAGGAGGTCCAGCTCCTATAATTCACCCCTCCACTTT. Protein sequence: CASSPRRSSSYNSPLHF.

The rearrangement uses TRBV19 and TRBJ1-4, with 7 bases that match TRBD1. V lost 7 bases and J lost 0; bases outside the gene matches: 8. This CDR3 spans 16 amino acids. Germline CDR1 and CDR2: LNHDA and SQIVND (reference sequence). CDR3 region: CASKGQATATNEKLFF. The CDR3 nucleotides read TGTGCCAGTAAAGGACAGGCAACCGCAACTAATGAAAAACTGTTTTTT.

The genes are TRBV3-1 (or the pseudogene TRBV3-2) and TRBJ1-2; D perhaps matches TRBD1 (5 bases). Germline CDR1 LGHDT, CDR2 YNNKEL (reference sequence). Trimming removed 1 base at V and 5 bases at J, with 14 bases between. The CDR3 is 15 amino acids. The CDR3 spells CASSQGGAGVYGYTF. The CDR3 nucleotides read TGTGCCAGCAGCCAAGGCGGGGCAGGCGTTTATGGCTACACCTTC.

The chain combines TRBV27 with TRBJ2-7, with D uncertain. V lost 2 bases to trimming and J lost 3 bases, with 11 bases between them. Looked up from germline, CDR1 is MNHEY and CDR2 is SMNVEV (reference sequence). The CDR3 totals 14 residues. The CDR3 DNA follows: TGTGCCAGCAGTTTAGGGCAGGATGACTACGAGCAGTACTTC. Its protein product is CASSLGQDDYEQYF.

The chain combines TRBV9 with TRBJ1-1; TRBD1 matches 8 bases. The CDR3 is made up of 15 amino acids. CDR1 and CDR2 from the germline V gene are SGDLS and YYNGEE. V was clipped by 0 bases and J by 2 bases; unmatched bases: 3. The DNA for the CDR3 is TGTGCCAGCAGCGTAGAAGGACAGGGAAACACTGAAGCTTTCTTT. Residues: CASSVEGQGNTEAFF.